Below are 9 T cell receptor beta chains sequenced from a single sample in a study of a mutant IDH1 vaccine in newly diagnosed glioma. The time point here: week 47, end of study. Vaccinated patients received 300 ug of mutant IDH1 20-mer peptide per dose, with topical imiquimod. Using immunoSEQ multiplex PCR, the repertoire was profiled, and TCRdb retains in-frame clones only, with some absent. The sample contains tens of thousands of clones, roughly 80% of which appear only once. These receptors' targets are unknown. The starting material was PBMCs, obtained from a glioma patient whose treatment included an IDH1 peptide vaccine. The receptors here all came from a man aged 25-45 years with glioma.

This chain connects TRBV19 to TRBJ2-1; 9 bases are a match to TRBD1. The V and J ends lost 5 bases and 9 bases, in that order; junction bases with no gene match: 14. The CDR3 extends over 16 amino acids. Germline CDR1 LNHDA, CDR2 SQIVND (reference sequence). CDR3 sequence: CASSPQEGTGSTEQFF. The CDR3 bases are TGTGCCAGTAGTCCGCAGGAGGGGACAGGGAGCACTGAGCAGTTCTTC. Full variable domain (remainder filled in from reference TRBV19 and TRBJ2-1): DGGITQSPKYLFRKEGQNVTLSCEQNLNHDAMYWYRQDPGQGLRLIYYSQIVNDFQKGDIAEGYSVSREKKESFPLTVTSAQKNPTAFYLCASSPQEGTGSTEQFFGPGTRLTVL.

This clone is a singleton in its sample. The CDR3 region is CASSPLGGGTVGQTQYF. In nucleotides, the CDR3 is TGTGCCAGCAGCCCCCTCGGGGGGGGGACCGTCGGGCAGACCCAGTACTTC. The chain has TRBV11-2 and TRBJ2-5; 8 bases agree with TRBD2. CDR3 length: 17 amino acids. The germline V gene encodes CDR1 SGHAT and CDR2 FQNNGV. With V trimmed by 5 bases and J by 6 bases, 17 bases remained unmatched.

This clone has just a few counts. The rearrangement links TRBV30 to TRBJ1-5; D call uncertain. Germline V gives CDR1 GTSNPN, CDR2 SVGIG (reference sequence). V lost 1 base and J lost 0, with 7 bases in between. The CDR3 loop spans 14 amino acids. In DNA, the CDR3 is TGTGCCTGGAGTGCCGGATATAGCAATCAGCCCCAGCATTTT. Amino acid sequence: CAWSAGYSNQPQHF.

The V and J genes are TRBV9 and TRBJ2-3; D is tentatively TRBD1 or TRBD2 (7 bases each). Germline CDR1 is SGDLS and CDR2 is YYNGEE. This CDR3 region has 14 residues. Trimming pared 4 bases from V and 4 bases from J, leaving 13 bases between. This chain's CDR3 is CASSPGGGPDTQYF. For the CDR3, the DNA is TGTGCCAGCAGCCCAGGGGGGGGCCCAGATACGCAGTATTTT.

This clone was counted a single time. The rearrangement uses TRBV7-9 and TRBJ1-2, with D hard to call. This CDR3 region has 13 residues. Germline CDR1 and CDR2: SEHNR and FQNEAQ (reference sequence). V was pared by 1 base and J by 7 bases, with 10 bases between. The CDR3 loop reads CASSLELISGYTF. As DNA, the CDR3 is TGTGCCAGCAGCTTAGAACTTATAAGTGGCTACACCTTC.

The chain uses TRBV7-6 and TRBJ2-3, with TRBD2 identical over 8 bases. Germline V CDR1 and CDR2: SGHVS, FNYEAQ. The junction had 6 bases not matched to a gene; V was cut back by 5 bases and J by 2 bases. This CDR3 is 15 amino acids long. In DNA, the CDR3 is TGTGCCAGCAGCGACAGCGGGAGATACACAGATACGCAGTATTTT. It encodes CASSDSGRYTDTQYF.

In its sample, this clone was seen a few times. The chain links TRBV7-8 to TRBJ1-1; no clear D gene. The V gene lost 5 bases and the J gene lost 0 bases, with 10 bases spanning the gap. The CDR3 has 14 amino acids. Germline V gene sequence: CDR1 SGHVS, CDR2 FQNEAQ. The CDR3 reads CASSRPRVNTEAFF. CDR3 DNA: TGTGCCAGCAGCAGACCCCGAGTGAACACTGAAGCTTTCTTT.

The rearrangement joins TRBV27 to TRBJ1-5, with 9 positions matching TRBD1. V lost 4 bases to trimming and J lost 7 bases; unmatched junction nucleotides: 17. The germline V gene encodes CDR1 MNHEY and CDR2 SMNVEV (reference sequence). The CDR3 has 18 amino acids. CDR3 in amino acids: CASSSNRPGTGWMQPQHF. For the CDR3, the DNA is TGTGCCAGCAGTTCTAACCGACCCGGGACAGGGTGGATGCAGCCCCAGCATTTT.

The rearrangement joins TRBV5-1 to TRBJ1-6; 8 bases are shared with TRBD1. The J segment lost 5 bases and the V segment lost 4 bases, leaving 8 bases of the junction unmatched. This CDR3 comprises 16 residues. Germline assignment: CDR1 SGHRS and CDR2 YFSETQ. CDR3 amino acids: CASSPQTGVDNSPLHF. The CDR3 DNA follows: TGCGCCAGCAGCCCCCAGACAGGGGTCGATAATTCACCCCTCCACTTT.